Detailed here is one TCR beta chain. The repertoire was sequenced with immunoSEQ multiplex PCR; TCRdb's copy has only in-frame clones and lacks some. The sample lists 470,000 or so clones; around nine tenths were seen once. The V gene's germline CDR1 is ENHRY and CDR2 SYGVKD. V shed 7 bases and J shed 7 bases, with 17 bases lying between them. CDR3 length: 13 amino acids. The record originates from a study of blood T cell repertoires in COVID-19. On the study more broadly: Donors in the United States, Italy and Spain gave samples during acute or convalescent COVID-19. The cDNA or gDNA used as material had been derived from T cells, B-cell-depleted T cells, or PBMCs.

Participants, about 18 to 89 years old, spanned about two dozen US areas. The clonotype was recovered from a woman aged 18-35 years with acute COVID-19. Sequenced input: PBMCs or T cells enriched from blood (not recorded which). This chain links TRBV10-3 with TRBJ2-7; TRBD2 is a possible D gene (5 bases). The CDR3 nucleotides read TGTGCCATCACTGACGGACGGGGAAGTGAGCAGTACTTC. Amino acid sequence: CAITDGRGSEQYF.